Listed below are T cell receptor beta chains from one sample, sequenced in a study of blood T cell repertoires in COVID-19. Using immunoSEQ multiplex PCR, the repertoire was profiled, and TCRdb retains in-frame clones only, with some absent. Of fewer than 350,000 clones listed, around 84% were seen once; the top ten hold around 2%. Sequencing was done on a sample of PBMCs or T cells enriched from blood (not recorded which). These receptor sequences come from a woman aged 25 to 45 who had been exposed to COVID-19. Each CDR3 is given without its conserved first and last residue. The order of the fields is V gene, D gene, J gene, CDR3 protein. A D gene is named only where the DNA matches it firmly.

v_call: TRBV5-1; d_call: NA; j_call: TRBJ2-7; cdr3_aa: ASSLSTLADSYEQY
v_call: TRBV4-3; d_call: NA; j_call: TRBJ2-7; cdr3_aa: ASSRGHGDEQY
v_call: TRBV27; d_call: TRBD1; j_call: TRBJ1-5; cdr3_aa: ANPRDRDYRSNQPQH
v_call: TRBV25-1; d_call: TRBD1; j_call: TRBJ2-1; cdr3_aa: ASSGARTGSYNEQF
v_call: TRBV7-8; d_call: TRBD1; j_call: TRBJ1-6; cdr3_aa: ASSFGQAYSPLH
v_call: TRBV2; d_call: NA; j_call: TRBJ1-2; cdr3_aa: ASSEYSRAYGYT
v_call: TRBV4-2; d_call: TRBD2; j_call: TRBJ2-3; cdr3_aa: ASSQGGGAGTDTQY
v_call: TRBV19; d_call: NA; j_call: TRBJ2-7; cdr3_aa: ASSVTATYEQY
v_call: TRBV6-1; d_call: NA; j_call: TRBJ2-1; cdr3_aa: ASSEALGAANEQF
v_call: TRBV24-1; d_call: TRBD1; j_call: TRBJ1-5; cdr3_aa: ATSDRTGGDQPQH
v_call: TRBV2; d_call: NA; j_call: TRBJ1-2; cdr3_aa: ASNHDDRNRERGYT
v_call: TRBV9; d_call: NA; j_call: TRBJ1-4; cdr3_aa: ASSGAAGINNEKLF
v_call: TRBV16; d_call: TRBD2; j_call: TRBJ2-3; cdr3_aa: ASSLFSGAPRTDTQY
v_call: TRBV10-3; d_call: NA; j_call: TRBJ1-3; cdr3_aa: AISFSSGAGNTIY
v_call: TRBV10-2; d_call: NA; j_call: TRBJ2-7; cdr3_aa: ASSERGSNEQY
v_call: TRBV7-3; d_call: TRBD1; j_call: TRBJ1-5; cdr3_aa: ASSSTGVGNQPQH
v_call: TRBV28; d_call: NA; j_call: TRBJ1-1; cdr3_aa: ASGPGRIPLGGEAF
v_call: TRBV7-6; d_call: NA; j_call: TRBJ1-5; cdr3_aa: ASSFRQVNQPQH
v_call: TRBV27; d_call: TRBD1; j_call: TRBJ2-1; cdr3_aa: ASRRLQGAGNEQF
v_call: TRBV11-2; d_call: NA; j_call: TRBJ1-1; cdr3_aa: ASSSTRNTEAF
v_call: TRBV30; d_call: TRBD1; j_call: TRBJ1-5; cdr3_aa: AWSVAGQGNQPQH
v_call: TRBV11-3; d_call: NA; j_call: TRBJ2-1; cdr3_aa: ASSLAGDYNEQF
v_call: TRBV5-1; d_call: NA; j_call: TRBJ1-1; cdr3_aa: ASSLDSPGNTEAF
v_call: TRBV7-9; d_call: TRBD2; j_call: TRBJ2-1; cdr3_aa: ASSLGKRGGSYNEQF
v_call: TRBV14; d_call: NA; j_call: TRBJ1-1; cdr3_aa: ASSQVITEAF
v_call: TRBV11-2; d_call: NA; j_call: TRBJ2-3; cdr3_aa: ASSLVIERTDTQY
v_call: TRBV14; d_call: NA; j_call: TRBJ2-2; cdr3_aa: ASSQLRIGELF
v_call: TRBV5-8; d_call: NA; j_call: TRBJ2-1; cdr3_aa: ASSLGATGYDEQF
v_call: TRBV2; d_call: NA; j_call: TRBJ2-1; cdr3_aa: ASSEALSEQF
v_call: TRBV24-1; d_call: TRBD1; j_call: TRBJ1-1; cdr3_aa: ATSGGQATEAF
v_call: TRBV10-3; d_call: TRBD2; j_call: TRBJ2-1; cdr3_aa: AISGSGRGSNEQF
v_call: TRBV19; d_call: NA; j_call: TRBJ2-7; cdr3_aa: ASSTGRARGPYEQY
v_call: TRBV18; d_call: NA; j_call: TRBJ2-1; cdr3_aa: ASPTGLKQF
v_call: TRBV11-2; d_call: TRBD1; j_call: TRBJ1-3; cdr3_aa: ASSLGTGGNTIY
v_call: TRBV28; d_call: NA; j_call: TRBJ1-2; cdr3_aa: ASSSQNGAGGYGYT
v_call: TRBV7-9; d_call: TRBD1; j_call: TRBJ2-7; cdr3_aa: ASSLLPGTGGFEQY
v_call: TRBV7-7; d_call: TRBD1; j_call: TRBJ2-2; cdr3_aa: ASSFGTGDTGELF
v_call: TRBV27; d_call: NA; j_call: TRBJ1-2; cdr3_aa: ASSLYSDRPANYGYT
v_call: TRBV9; d_call: TRBD1; j_call: TRBJ1-6; cdr3_aa: ASSAPGQGMRNSPLH
v_call: TRBV28; d_call: TRBD1; j_call: TRBJ1-4; cdr3_aa: ASSSGGEDEKLF
v_call: TRBV4-1; d_call: TRBD1; j_call: TRBJ2-1; cdr3_aa: ASSQDSGQGADNEQF
v_call: TRBV7-2; d_call: NA; j_call: TRBJ2-1; cdr3_aa: ASRGENNEQF
v_call: TRBV7-2; d_call: NA; j_call: TRBJ1-2; cdr3_aa: ASSLDQGSMGYT
v_call: TRBV12-5; d_call: NA; j_call: TRBJ2-2; cdr3_aa: ASGLETGGLGSGELF
v_call: TRBV2; d_call: NA; j_call: TRBJ1-1; cdr3_aa: ASIGSYTEAF
v_call: TRBV4-1; d_call: TRBD1; j_call: TRBJ1-4; cdr3_aa: ASSQEGGSYEKLF
v_call: TRBV9; d_call: TRBD1; j_call: TRBJ2-6; cdr3_aa: ASSILTGTNVLT
v_call: TRBV9; d_call: NA; j_call: TRBJ1-1; cdr3_aa: ASSVGGSTEAF
v_call: TRBV6-4; d_call: NA; j_call: TRBJ1-2; cdr3_aa: ASSKGQNYGYT
v_call: TRBV28; d_call: TRBD1; j_call: TRBJ1-2; cdr3_aa: ASSQGAVRGYT
v_call: TRBV5-6; d_call: TRBD1; j_call: TRBJ2-1; cdr3_aa: ASSPRQGYNEQF
v_call: TRBV7-2; d_call: NA; j_call: TRBJ2-7; cdr3_aa: ASSLKGALHEQY
v_call: TRBV12-3/TRBV12-4; d_call: TRBD1; j_call: TRBJ2-7; cdr3_aa: ASSFTGGNEQY